The source of this T cell receptor (beta chain) is a study of blood T cell repertoires in COVID-19 (dated by TCRdb to the early 2020s). The study in broad terms: Collaborator samples came from the United States, Italy and Spain and covered acute and convalescent phases of COVID-19. The prospective study material was composed of cDNA or gDNA derived from T cells, B-cell-depleted T cells, or PBMCs. Deeply sampled blood TCRbeta repertoires from subjects exposed to, actively infected with, or recovered from COVID-19 were included in the dataset. The repertoires were released in a freely available public database intended as a resource for research on the immune response to SARS-CoV-2. Samples came from the ongoing ImmuneRACE study (first 160 participants) plus 1,254 subjects from 6 global collaborators. A de-identified subject ID, COVID-19 status, age in years and sex were almost always included in the sample metadata. Where available, HLA class I and class II types were obtained from metadata supplied by the sample provider rather than from assay-based typing.

About this clone: Its antigen is currently not known. Base qualities are not at hand, and no much larger clone is one base apart.

At the junction V is shortened by 0 bases and J by 8 bases, with 13 bases in between. CDR1 and CDR2 were assigned from the germline V gene (reference sequence) as LGHDT and YNNKEL. Spanning cysteine to phenylalanine, the CDR3 consists of 14 amino acids. The DNA shown is the 42-base CDR3, in frame from base 1. What the research found in general, with its limitations: The quantity of clinical and demographic metadata differed by source and by participant and was supplied without curation.

Collaborating institutions collected whole blood in K2EDTA tubes following their own protocols. For TCRbeta analysis, collaborator samples were shipped as frozen whole blood, as isolated PBMCs, or as DNA extracted from either sample type. TCRbeta CDR3 regions were amplified from genomic DNA using the immunoSEQ Assay, a bias-controlled multiplex PCR. In the source study's methods: The number of nucleated cells in each sample was estimated by amplification of reference gene primers within the assay. To quantify the absolute abundance of each unique TCRbeta CDR3 rearrangement, sequence reads were collapsed and filtered. For each sample, productive Simpson clonality was calculated by taking the square root of Simpson's diversity index across productive rearrangements. Held by TCRdb, this immuneACCESS table contains in-frame sequences only and omits some clones. Under half of the omission traces to an unresolved V gene where checked; the cause of the rest is unknown. V and J calls and clone size follow that table, whereas D and trimming were derived from the DNA. In this sample the table shows some 280,000 clones, about 89% of which occur a single time. Roughly an eighth of the sample comes from the top ten.

The chain was built from TRBV3-1 (or the pseudogene TRBV3-2) and TRBJ1-1; the D gene is perhaps TRBD1, on 5 matching bases. Specimen: peripheral blood. The origin of this receptor is a woman in her sixties with acute or convalescent COVID-19. For the CDR3, the sequence is CASSQDPPGREAFF. Read as DNA, the sequence is TGTGCCAGCAGCCAAGATCCCCCAGGGAGGGAAGCTTTCTTT.